This TCR beta chain was recovered during a study of CD8+ T cells in alopecia areata. This clone was counted between two and nine times. Treatment specified: oral pan-JAK inhibitor, 5-10 mg twice daily. It was from alopecia areata patients that lesional scalp punch biopsies and peripheral blood were collected. Sorted populations comprised CD4+ and CD8+ T cells obtained from PBMCs. Reverse transcription of extracted RNA yielded cDNA, which provided the sequencing template. TCRdb keeps only in-frame clones here, not all; method: immunoSEQ multiplex PCR. The table includes hundreds of thousands of clones, around 64% detected once. The sequence was collected from a human donor with alopecia areata. The sequencing used CD4+ T cells sorted from blood, collected between weeks 51 and 54, from a patient treated with tofacitinib.

In nucleotides, the CDR3 is TGTGCCATCAGTGATGAGGGAAAGGGGCTCTACAATGAGCAGTTCTTC. This sequence encodes CAISDEGKGLYNEQFF. The chain carries TRBV10-3 and TRBJ2-1; either TRBD1 or TRBD2 may fit D (5 bases each). V was trimmed by 3 bases and J by 3 bases, leaving 15 bases between them. The CDR3 has 16 residues. Germline assignment: CDR1 ENHRY and CDR2 SYGVKD.